One T cell receptor beta chain is described in this entry. There are 17 residues in the CDR3. The germline V gene encodes CDR1 LNHDA and CDR2 SQIVND (reference sequence). Trimming at V came to 5 bases and at J to 1 base, leaving 9 bases not matched to a gene. The data were obtained in a study of T cell changes during pregnancy in multiple sclerosis. TCRdb's copy holds only in-frame clones and misses some; the assay was immunoSEQ multiplex PCR. The data show approximately 130,000 clones, about 96% seen once. This clonotype was obtained from a female donor with multiple sclerosis, enrolled in a pregnancy study. This specimen consisted of peripheral blood, obtained after pregnancy. The rearrangement links TRBV19 to TRBJ2-3, with 10 bases matching TRBD2. The CDR3, as DNA: TGTGCCAGTAGTTTTAGCGGGAGGTTGCGTGGCACAGATACGCAGTATTTT. Translated, it gives CASSFSGRLRGTDTQYF.